What follows are 21 T cell receptor beta chains derived from one specimen sequenced in a study of graft-versus-host responses after intestinal transplantation. Tissue from the graft was processed to free its intraepithelial and lamina propria lymphocytes. Measured with immunoSEQ multiplex PCR; TCRdb has only the in-frame clones, and not every one. Of about 9,800 clones in the sample, around four fifths were seen once. The sample in question was ileum tissue, obtained 500 to 550 days after intestinal transplant. All receptors come from a human patient who received an intestinal transplant, so some T cells may come from the graft donor.

The chain carries TRBV5-1 and TRBJ2-3, with a weak D call TRBD1 (6 bases). The V end was cut by 1 base, the J end by 3 bases, with 12 bases between. The length of the CDR3 is 15 residues. CDR1 and CDR2 (germline): SGHRS, YFSETQ. The CDR3 DNA reads as TGCGCCAGCAGCTTGTTTACAGGGAGTACAGATACGCAGTATTTT. This gives the protein CASSLFTGSTDTQYF.

As for this clone: The identical CDR3 is also encoded by other nucleotide sequences in the sample. The J gene is TRBJ1-2, the V gene TRBV29-1, with D unclear. The V end was cut by 4 bases, the J end by 3 bases, with 15 bases between. CDR3 length: 14 amino acids. The germline V gene has CDR1 SQVTM and CDR2 ANQGSEA. Written as DNA, the CDR3 is TGCAGCGTTGTTCCCTGTCGGGAGGACTATGGCTACACCTTC. Amino acid sequence: CSVVPCREDYGYTF.

J is TRBJ2-7 and V is TRBV6-5; D gene ambiguous. The CDR3 totals 14 residues. V lost 0 bases and J lost 2, with 8 bases in between. Per germline, CDR1 MNHEY and CDR2 SVGAGI. CDR3 DNA: TGTGCCAGCAGTTACTCTTACTTCCCCTACGAGCAGTACTTC. As protein: CASSYSYFPYEQYF.

This chain uses TRBV5-5 with TRBJ2-1; D is unresolved. Trimming shortened V by 4 bases and J by 8 bases, and 16 bases separated the two germline ends. The germline V gene has CDR1 SGHKS and CDR2 YYEKEE (reference sequence). The CDR3 has 14 residues. The CDR3: CASSHSPGWDEQFF. As DNA, the CDR3 is TGTGCCAGCAGCCACTCCCCGGGCTGGGATGAGCAGTTCTTC.

This chain connects TRBV6-4 to TRBJ2-3; TRBD1 matches 10 bases. Germline V gene lookup returns CDR1 MRHNA and CDR2 SNTAGT. This CDR3 has 15 amino acids. With V trimmed by 0 bases and J by 4 bases, 1 base remained unmatched. The CDR3 protein is CASSDSTGGADTQYF. CDR3 DNA: TGTGCCAGCAGTGACTCGACAGGGGGCGCAGATACGCAGTATTTT.

The CDR3 region is CASSGQGSTYNEQFF. The CDR3 DNA is TGTGCCAGCAGCGGACAGGGGTCCACCTACAATGAGCAGTTCTTC. The rearrangement uses TRBV28 and TRBJ2-1; 9 positions agree with TRBD1. J lost 2 bases, V lost 6 bases, and 5 bases had no gene match. The CDR3 is 15 residues long. The germline CDR1 and CDR2 sequences are MDHEN and SYDVKM.

The rearrangement links TRBV13 to TRBJ1-6; D is uncertain. Trimming stripped 5 bases from V and 6 bases from J, with 5 bases between. CDR1 and CDR2 from the germline V gene are PRHDT and FYEKMQ (reference sequence). The CDR3 contains 12 residues. The CDR3 sequence is CASSRPNSPLHF. CDR3 DNA: TGTGCCAGCAGCCGCCCTAATTCACCCCTCCACTTT.

J is TRBJ2-2 and V is TRBV7-2; 9 positions match TRBD2. CDR1 is SGHTA, CDR2 FQGNSA, per germline. With V trimmed by 5 bases and J by 4 bases, 2 bases remained unmatched. CDR3 length equals 14 residues. The CDR3 DNA sequence: TGTGCCAGCAGCCGGACTAGCGTCACCGGGGAGCTGTTTTTT. Translating it yields CASSRTSVTGELFF.

This clone was seen only a few times. The chain combines TRBV19 with TRBJ1-2, with D possibly TRBD1 on 5 matching bases. Trimming left V 8 bases short and J 6 bases short, with 25 bases between. This CDR3 has 16 residues. The germline gives CDR1 LNHDA, CDR2 SQIVND (reference sequence). Written as DNA, the CDR3 is TGTGCCAGTCTACCCGACATTCGGGGGGTAGTTCATGGCTACACCTTC. Encoded protein: CASLPDIRGVVHGYTF.

V is TRBV29-1 and J is TRBJ2-1, with D possibly being TRBD2 (6 bases). The CDR3 totals 10 residues. Germline V lookup: CDR1 SQVTM, CDR2 ANQGSEA. V lost 4 bases, J lost 8 bases, and 6 bases lay in between. The CDR3 spells CSVGRDEQFF. DNA for the CDR3: TGCAGCGTTGGGAGGGATGAGCAGTTCTTC.

The chain carries TRBV5-1 and TRBJ1-2, with TRBD1 matching 12 bases. The junction had 5 bases not matched to a gene; V was cut back by 4 bases and J by 4 bases. The CDR3 is made up of 15 amino acids. The germline gives CDR1 SGHRS, CDR2 YFSETQ. CDR3 sequence: CASSPGTGGSYGYTF. The CDR3 DNA sequence: TGCGCCAGCAGCCCCGGGACAGGGGGCTCCTATGGCTACACCTTC.

The chain uses TRBV7-9 and TRBJ2-5; TRBD1 agrees at 11 bases. Germline trimming cut 5 bases from V and 11 bases from J; bases unmatched to any gene: 16. The CDR3 contains 16 residues. Germline-derived CDR1 and CDR2 are SEHNR and FQNEAQ (reference sequence). The CDR3 spells CASSAGTGGMVREQYF. The CDR3 region has the DNA TGTGCCAGCAGCGCGGGGACAGGGGGAATGGTCAGGGAGCAGTACTTC.

The chain combines TRBV19 with TRBJ2-2, with D unresolved. Trimming took 3 bases from V and 6 from J, leaving 8 bases between them. The CDR3 has 13 amino acids. The germline CDR1 and CDR2 sequences are LNHDA and SQIVND (reference sequence). CDR3 nucleotides: TGTGCCAGTAGTATTGACGCATCCGGGGAGCTGTTTTTT. Translating it yields CASSIDASGELFF.

This clone was detected only a few times. The DNA for the CDR3 is TGTGCCAGCAGCTTACAGGGCAATGAGCAGTTCTTC. Its protein is CASSLQGNEQFF. The chain carries TRBV11-2 and TRBJ2-1; TRBD1 might be the D (5 bases). Trimming removed 2 bases at V and 6 bases at J, with 5 bases between. CDR1 and CDR2 (germline): SGHAT, FQNNGV. The CDR3 runs to 12 residues.

The chain is built from TRBV11-2 and TRBJ1-3; D not resolved. The CDR3 is 16 amino acids. The V end lost 5 bases, the J end lost 2 bases, and 16 bases lay between the germline ends. Germline-derived CDR1 and CDR2 are SGHAT and FQNNGV. The CDR3 DNA is TGTGCCAGCAGCCCTCTACGGGGAGGTGCTGGAAACACCATATATTTT. This translates into CASSPLRGGAGNTIYF.

This clone is categorized as large. Other nucleotide sequences in the sample specify the same CDR3. In DNA, the CDR3 is TGTGCCAGCACCGAAACCAGGGCGGGGAACACTGAAGCTTTCTTT. This codes for CASTETRAGNTEAFF. The chain has TRBV5-6 and TRBJ1-1; a weak D match, TRBD1 (5 bases). V was clipped by 6 bases and J by 1 base, with 16 bases between them. The CDR3 has 15 residues. CDR1 is SGHDT and CDR2 is YYEEEE in the germline V gene.

V and J are TRBV21-1 and TRBJ2-1; the listed D gene, TRBD2, was not tested against the DNA. TRBV21-1 is a documented pseudogene. The CDR3 contains 18 residues. The CDR3 protein is CASSKVEMTSGKFGEQFF. In DNA form, the CDR3 reads TGTGCCAGCAGCAAAGTTGAGATGACTAGCGGGAAGTTCGGTGAGCAGTTCTTC.

The rearrangement joins TRBV11-2 to TRBJ2-2, with TRBD2 as a possible D gene (7 bases). Trimming removed 8 bases at V and 7 bases at J, with 20 bases between. Germline assignment: CDR1 SGHAT and CDR2 FQNNGV. The CDR3 is 15 residues long. This CDR3 reads CASGRERGRNGELFF. The DNA of the CDR3 is TGTGCCAGCGGGAGGGAACGGGGGCGAAACGGGGAGCTGTTTTTT.

The chain is built from TRBV19 and TRBJ2-7, with D perhaps matching TRBD1 (6 bases). The CDR3 is made up of 15 amino acids. The V end was cut by 1 base, the J end by 2 bases, with 12 bases between. From germline, CDR1 is LNHDA and CDR2 SQIVND (reference sequence). CDR3 region: CASSIGAGAPYEQYF. CDR3 nucleotide sequence: TGTGCCAGTAGTATAGGAGCAGGGGCCCCCTACGAGCAGTACTTC.

The chain combines TRBV6-1 with TRBJ2-3; D is ambiguous. This CDR3 has 18 residues. V lost 2 bases to trimming and J lost 4 bases, with 22 bases between them. Germline V gene lookup returns CDR1 MNHNS and CDR2 SASEGT. CDR3 sequence (DNA): TGTGCCAGCAGTGAATCTGTTAGTGGAGCCTGGTGGGCAGATACGCAGTATTTT. Protein: CASSESVSGAWWADTQYF.

This clone was seen a single time. This CDR3 reads CASSHDPRQGATYEQYF. DNA of the CDR3: TGTGCCAGCAGCCATGACCCTCGACAGGGGGCTACCTACGAGCAGTACTTC. The gene calls are TRBV28 and TRBJ2-7, with 10 bases lining up with TRBD1. The germline gives CDR1 MDHEN, CDR2 SYDVKM. V shed 6 bases and J 2 bases; nucleotides not matched to a gene: 13. The CDR3 covers 17 residues. The full variable domain, completed using reference TRBV28 and TRBJ2-7, is DVKVTQSSRYLVKRTGEKVFLECVQDMDHENMFWYRQDPGLGLRLIYFSYDVKMKEKGDIPEGYSVSREKKERFSLILESASTNQTSMYLCASSHDPRQGATYEQYFGPGTRLTVT.